The rows below give T cell receptor beta chains drawn from one sample of a study of metastatic and nonmetastatic thyroid tumors. From the PCR reads, TCRdb re-called clones with MiXCR. The table records about 15,000 clones, roughly 36% of them present only once. Specimen: tumor tissue. The receptors shown here come from a male donor with papillary thyroid cancer or a benign thyroid nodule (not recorded which). Some clones in this sample may be carry-over from other donors' samples. CDR3s include the opening cysteine and the closing phenylalanine or tryptophan. D genes are given only for firm matches.

>TRBV3-1|TRBD1|TRBJ2-7
CASSNPGQGLDEQYF
>TRBV19|TRBD1|TRBJ1-4
CASQPQGARGEKLFF
>TRBV6-4|-|TRBJ1-1
CASRFQQNTEAFF
>TRBV19|-|TRBJ1-2
CASSMGGYYGYTF
>TRBV2|-|TRBJ1-6
CASSESRTNNSPLHF
>TRBV28|TRBD1|TRBJ2-1
CASWDRYNEQFF
>TRBV5-1|TRBD2|TRBJ2-1
CASGAGRRNVQFF
>TRBV9|-|TRBJ1-1
CASSVDLSGEALF
>TRBV19|-|TRBJ1-6
CASSGNSPLHF
>TRBV12-3/TRBV12-4|-|TRBJ2-7
CASSSFQGMSYEQYF
>TRBV9|TRBD2|TRBJ2-1
CASSPLASGRAYNEQFF
>TRBV14|-|TRBJ2-3
CASSQDLGDTQYF
>TRBV27|TRBD2|TRBJ2-7
CASRLVAGKSYEQYF
>TRBV20-1|-|TRBJ2-1
CSARGTLAYNEQFF
>TRBV20-1|-|TRBJ1-5
CSAREGVSSNQPQHF
>TRBV20-1|-|TRBJ1-1
CSANRGTLSGNGMNTEAFF
>TRBV5-1|TRBD1|TRBJ1-2
CASSSGQGANYGYTF
>TRBV11-2|-|TRBJ1-2
CASSSSGTRTNYGYTF
>TRBV5-4|-|TRBJ2-2
CASSLVRASNTGELFF
>TRBV27|-|TRBJ1-6
CASSLSPNYNSPLHF
>TRBV27|-|TRBJ2-7
CASSPPPGTPGWVYEQYF
>TRBV4-1|TRBD2|TRBJ2-1
CASSPPGLGGGEQFF
>TRBV20-1|TRBD2|TRBJ2-5
CSAEGRLAGWGTQYF
>TRBV5-1|-|TRBJ1-2
CASSSGIRYGYTF
>TRBV11-2|TRBD1|TRBJ1-2
CASSLDSRTGVYGYTF
>TRBV7-9|-|TRBJ2-7
CASSHNPGSYEQYF
>TRBV7-6|-|TRBJ2-2
CASSSRRGDTGELFF
>TRBV7-7|-|TRBJ2-3
CASCLLGLWDTQYF
>TRBV20-1|TRBD1|TRBJ2-6
CSARDQGTAKSSGANVLTF
>TRBV6-4|TRBD1|TRBJ1-4
CASSRQGMDEKLFF
>TRBV5-1|-|TRBJ2-6
CASSIGGPAPSGANVLTF
>TRBV6-1|-|TRBJ1-2
CASSRGHGYTF
>TRBV4-2|TRBD1|TRBJ1-6
CASSQESGGDNSPLHF
>TRBV24-1|-|TRBJ1-3
CATSDPATDSGNTIYF
>TRBV6-1|TRBD1|TRBJ1-1
CASRRDREGSTEAFF
>TRBV25-1|-|TRBJ2-2
CASSSNRGGTGELFF
>TRBV28|-|TRBJ2-7
CASSLLGQYEQYF
>TRBV7-8|-|TRBJ1-1
CASSRQGPQDTEAFF
>TRBV12-3/TRBV12-4|TRBD2|TRBJ2-1
CASGAQREGSEQFF
>TRBV3-1|TRBD2|TRBJ2-1
CASSQDLKRLAGIREQFF
>TRBV30|-|TRBJ1-5
CAWTKDIYQPQHF
>TRBV7-9|-|TRBJ1-4
CASSGRGVRAGEKLFF
>TRBV24-1|-|TRBJ2-3
CATSLGPYTQYF
>TRBV18|TRBD2|TRBJ2-1
CASSPASGSPGDEQFF
>TRBV5-1|-|TRBJ2-7
CASSPGTYEQYF
>TRBV24-1|-|TRBJ2-2
CATHGTENTGELFF
>TRBV7-9|-|TRBJ2-7
CASSFFISGAYVLYF
>TRBV27|-|TRBJ1-1
CASMSPANTEAFF
>TRBV24-1|TRBD2|TRBJ2-1
CATSLAGVKEQFF
>TRBV27|-|TRBJ1-1
CASSSRGGYGLMGTEAFF
>TRBV30|-|TRBJ1-4
CAWSGQAPKKLFF
>TRBV20-1|-|TRBJ1-2
CSASSIQDSQVGYTF
>TRBV4-1|-|TRBJ2-7
CASSQVGDMYEQYF
>TRBV18|-|TRBJ2-4
CASSPTTENIQYF
>TRBV4-2|-|TRBJ2-7
CASSHEGRVDEQYF
>TRBV20-1|-|TRBJ1-6
CSARDRGRDSSPLHF
>TRBV7-8|-|TRBJ1-1
CASSLVDKAFF